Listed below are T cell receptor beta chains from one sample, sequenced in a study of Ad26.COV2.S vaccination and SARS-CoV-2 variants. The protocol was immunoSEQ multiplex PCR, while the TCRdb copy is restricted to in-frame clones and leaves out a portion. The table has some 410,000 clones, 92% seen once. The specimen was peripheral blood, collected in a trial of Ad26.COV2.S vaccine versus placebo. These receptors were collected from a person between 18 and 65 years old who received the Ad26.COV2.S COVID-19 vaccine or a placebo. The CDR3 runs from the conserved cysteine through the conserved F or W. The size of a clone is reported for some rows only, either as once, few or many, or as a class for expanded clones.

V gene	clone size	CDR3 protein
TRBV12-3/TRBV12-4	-	CASSADRDPGYTF
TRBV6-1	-	CASSEVEAYEQYF
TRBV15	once	CATSLLRSYEQYF
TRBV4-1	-	CASSSRTELDTQYF
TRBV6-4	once	CASPIAGGSTDTQYF
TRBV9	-	CASSAEASGHRYEQYF
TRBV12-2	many	CASRLDYEQYF
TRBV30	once	CAWRSRGLSYNEQFF
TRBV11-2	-	CASSLEASGGFYEQFF
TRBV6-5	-	CASSWAGANTGELFF
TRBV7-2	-	CASSELGGVAGELFF
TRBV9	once	CASSLRDSAAYEQYF
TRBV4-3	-	CASSQRTGETQYF
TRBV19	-	CASRGYSYNEQFF
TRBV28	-	CASGPIQGNYGYTF
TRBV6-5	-	CASSSWTGNTIYF
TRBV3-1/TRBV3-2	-	CASSQDWRSQGGYGYTF
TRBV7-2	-	CASSPQSYEQYF
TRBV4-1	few	CASSPDRVDYGYTF
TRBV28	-	CASSPGGSSYEQYF
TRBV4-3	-	CASSQPNKRQGASNYGYTF
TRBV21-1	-	CASSITRDRSFYEQYF
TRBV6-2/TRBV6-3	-	CASSTHRDPAFF
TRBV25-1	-	CASSEFTTPGNTIYF
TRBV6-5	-	CASSYVLGFANYGYTF
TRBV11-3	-	CASSLGLAPPDTQYF
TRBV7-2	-	CASSFNRDIGPYEQYF
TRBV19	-	CASSIRERGDTGELFF
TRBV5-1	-	CASSSTTGPAEKLFF
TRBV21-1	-	CASSNPSCHEQFF
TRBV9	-	CASSVATQGGETQYF
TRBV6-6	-	CASRGRVQATGELFF
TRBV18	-	CASSPPGFLDTAYEQYF
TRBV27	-	CASSFTGRTDTQYF
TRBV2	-	CASSDRGGANVLTF
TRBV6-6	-	CASRTGTGVAEQYF
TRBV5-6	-	CASTRDRGMGNQPQHF
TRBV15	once	CATRYASSYEQYF
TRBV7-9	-	CASSLGDNYQPQHF
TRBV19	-	CASSIDLGQYEQYF
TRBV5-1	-	CASSLDRVGYTF
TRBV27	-	CASSPLIQTEAFF
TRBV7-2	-	CASSSYLGHSYEQYF
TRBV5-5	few	CASSPRGDYGYTF
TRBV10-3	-	CAISESFGETQYF
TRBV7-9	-	CASSLSRNTDTQYF
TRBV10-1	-	CASSEGINTGELFF
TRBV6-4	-	CASSDSLWVSPLHF
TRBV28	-	CASIRQHTFQPQHF
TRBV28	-	CASSLSAGGAYEQYF
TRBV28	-	CASSSAKLDTGELFF
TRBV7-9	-	CASSPTQLAGETQYF